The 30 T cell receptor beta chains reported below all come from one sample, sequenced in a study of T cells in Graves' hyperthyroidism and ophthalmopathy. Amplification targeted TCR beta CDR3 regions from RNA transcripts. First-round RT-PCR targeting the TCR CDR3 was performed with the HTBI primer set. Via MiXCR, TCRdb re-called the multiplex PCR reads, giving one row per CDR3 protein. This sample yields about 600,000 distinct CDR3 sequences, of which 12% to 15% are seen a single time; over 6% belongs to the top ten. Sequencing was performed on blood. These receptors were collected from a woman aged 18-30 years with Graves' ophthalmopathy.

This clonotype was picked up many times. The CDR3 loop reads CASSTGTNSYEQYF. CDR3 nucleotides: TGTGCCAGCAGCACAGGGACTAACTCCTACGAGCAGTACTTC. The chain couples TRBV7-9 to TRBJ2-7; tentatively, D is TRBD2 (7 bases). This CDR3 comprises 14 residues. V lost 5 bases and J 0 bases, leaving 11 bases between the germline ends. CDR1 is SEHNR, CDR2 FQNEAQ, per germline (reference sequence). Full variable domain (outside the CDR3, taken from reference TRBV7-9 and TRBJ2-7): DTGVSQNPRHKITKRGQNVTFRCDPISEHNRLYWYRQTLGQGPEFLTYFQNEAQLEKSRLLSDRFSAERPKGSFSTLEIQRTEQGDSAMYLCASSTGTNSYEQYFGPGTRLTVT.

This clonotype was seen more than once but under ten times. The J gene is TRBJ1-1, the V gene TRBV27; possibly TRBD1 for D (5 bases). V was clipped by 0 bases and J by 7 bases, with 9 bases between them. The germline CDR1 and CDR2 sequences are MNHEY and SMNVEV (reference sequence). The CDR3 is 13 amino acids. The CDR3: CASSLSGGIEAFF. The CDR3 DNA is TGTGCCAGCAGTTTATCGGGGGGGATTGAAGCTTTCTTT.

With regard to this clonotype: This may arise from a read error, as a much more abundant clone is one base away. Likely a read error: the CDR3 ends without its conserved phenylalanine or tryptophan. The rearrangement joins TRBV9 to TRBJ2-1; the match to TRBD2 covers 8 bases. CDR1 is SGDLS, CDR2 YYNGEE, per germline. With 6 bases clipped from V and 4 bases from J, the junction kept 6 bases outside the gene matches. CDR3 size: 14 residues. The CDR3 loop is CASTSGRLYNEQFL. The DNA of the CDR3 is TGTGCCAGCACGAGCGGGAGACTTTACAATGAGCAGTTCCTC.

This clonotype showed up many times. The CDR3 sequence: CASRGQREGHYEQYF. The CDR3 DNA reads as TGTGCCAGCAGGGGCCAGCGGGAGGGCCACTACGAGCAGTACTTC. The chain recombines TRBV11-3 with TRBJ2-7; TRBD2 aligns across 10 bases. The CDR3 length is 15 residues. Germline loops: CDR1 SGHNT, CDR2 YENEEA. J lost 3 bases, V lost 6 bases, and 8 bases had no gene match.

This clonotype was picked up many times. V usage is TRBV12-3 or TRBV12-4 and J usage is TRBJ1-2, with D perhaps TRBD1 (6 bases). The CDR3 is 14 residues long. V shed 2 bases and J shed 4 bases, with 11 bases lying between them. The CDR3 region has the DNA TGTGCCAGCAGTTTACGTCGGGGGCCCTATGGCTACACCTTC. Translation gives CASSLRRGPYGYTF.

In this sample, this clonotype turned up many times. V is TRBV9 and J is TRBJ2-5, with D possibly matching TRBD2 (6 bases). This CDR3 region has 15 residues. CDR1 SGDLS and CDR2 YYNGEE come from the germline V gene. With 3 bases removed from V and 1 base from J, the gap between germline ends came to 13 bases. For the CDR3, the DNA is TGTGCCAGCAGCGGTCTTAGCGGTCTCCAAGAGACCCAGTACTTC. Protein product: CASSGLSGLQETQYF.

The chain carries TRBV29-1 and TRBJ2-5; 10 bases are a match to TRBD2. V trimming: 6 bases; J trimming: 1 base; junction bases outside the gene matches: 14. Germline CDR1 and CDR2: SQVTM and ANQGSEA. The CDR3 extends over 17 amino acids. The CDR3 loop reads CSVPNWPSGSIQETQYF. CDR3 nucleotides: TGCAGCGTACCTAACTGGCCTAGCGGGAGTATCCAAGAGACCCAGTACTTC.

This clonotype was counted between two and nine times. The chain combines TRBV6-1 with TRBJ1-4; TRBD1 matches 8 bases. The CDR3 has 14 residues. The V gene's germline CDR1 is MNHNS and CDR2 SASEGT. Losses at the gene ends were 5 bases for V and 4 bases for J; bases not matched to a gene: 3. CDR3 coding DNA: TGTGCCAGCAGTCAGACAGGGGTTAATGAAAAACTGTTTTTT. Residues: CASSQTGVNEKLFF.

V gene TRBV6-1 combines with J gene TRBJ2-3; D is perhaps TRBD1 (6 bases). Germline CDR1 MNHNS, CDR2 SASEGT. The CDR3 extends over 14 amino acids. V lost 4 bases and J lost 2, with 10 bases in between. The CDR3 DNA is TGTGCCAGCAGTGTGACAGGAGTCACAGATACGCAGTATTTT. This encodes CASSVTGVTDTQYF.

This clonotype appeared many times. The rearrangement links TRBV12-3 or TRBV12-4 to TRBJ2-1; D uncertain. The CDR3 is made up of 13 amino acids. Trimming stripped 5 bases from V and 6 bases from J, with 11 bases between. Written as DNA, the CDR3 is TGTGCCAGCAGTCCCGGACCGATCAATGAGCAGTTCTTC. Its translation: CASSPGPINEQFF.

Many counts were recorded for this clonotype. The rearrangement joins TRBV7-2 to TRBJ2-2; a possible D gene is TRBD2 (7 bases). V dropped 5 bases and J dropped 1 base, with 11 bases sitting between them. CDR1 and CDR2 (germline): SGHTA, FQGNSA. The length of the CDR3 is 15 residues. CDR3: CASSRGAGNTGELFF. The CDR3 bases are TGTGCCAGCAGCCGGGGGGCGGGGAACACCGGGGAGCTGTTTTTT.

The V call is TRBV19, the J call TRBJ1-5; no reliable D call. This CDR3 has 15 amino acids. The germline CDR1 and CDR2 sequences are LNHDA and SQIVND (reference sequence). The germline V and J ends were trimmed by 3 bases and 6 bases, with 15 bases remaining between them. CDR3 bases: TGTGCCAGTAGTATCGGCCAAAGCGCAGGTCAGCCCCAGCATTTT. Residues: CASSIGQSAGQPQHF. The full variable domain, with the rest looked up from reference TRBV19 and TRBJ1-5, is DGGITQSPKYLFRKEGQNVTLSCEQNLNHDAMYWYRQDPGQGLRLIYYSQIVNDFQKGDIAEGYSVSREKKESFPLTVTSAQKNPTAFYLCASSIGQSAGQPQHFGDGTRLSIL.

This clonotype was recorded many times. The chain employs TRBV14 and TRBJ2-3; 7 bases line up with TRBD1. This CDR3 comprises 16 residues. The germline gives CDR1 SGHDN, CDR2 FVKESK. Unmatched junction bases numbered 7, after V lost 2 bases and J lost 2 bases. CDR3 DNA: TGTGCCAGCAGCCAACAAAGGACAGGCTTCACAGATACGCAGTATTTT. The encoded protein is CASSQQRTGFTDTQYF.

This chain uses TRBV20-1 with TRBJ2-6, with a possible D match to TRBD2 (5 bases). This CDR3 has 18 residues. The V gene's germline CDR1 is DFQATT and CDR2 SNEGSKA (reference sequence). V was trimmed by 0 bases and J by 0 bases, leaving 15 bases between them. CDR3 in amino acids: CSARDPASWSSGANVLTF. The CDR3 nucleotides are TGCAGTGCTAGAGATCCGGCTAGCTGGAGCTCTGGGGCCAACGTCCTGACTTTC.

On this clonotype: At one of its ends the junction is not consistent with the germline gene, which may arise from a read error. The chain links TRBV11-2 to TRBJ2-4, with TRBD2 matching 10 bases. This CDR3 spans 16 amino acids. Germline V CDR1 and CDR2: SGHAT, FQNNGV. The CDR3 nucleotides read TGTGCCAGCAGCAGTACTAGCGGGATAGTCAAAAACATTCAATACTTC. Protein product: CASSSTSGIVKNIQYF.

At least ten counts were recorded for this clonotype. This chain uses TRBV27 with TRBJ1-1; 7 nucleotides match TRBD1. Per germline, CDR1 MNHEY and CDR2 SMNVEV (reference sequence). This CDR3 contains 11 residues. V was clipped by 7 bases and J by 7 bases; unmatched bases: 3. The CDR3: CASNRDSEAFF. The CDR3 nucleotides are TGTGCCAGCAACCGGGACAGTGAAGCTTTCTTT.

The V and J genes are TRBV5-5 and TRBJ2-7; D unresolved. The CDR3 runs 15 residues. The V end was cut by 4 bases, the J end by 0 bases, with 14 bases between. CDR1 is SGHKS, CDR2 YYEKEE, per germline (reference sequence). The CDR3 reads CASSPKSVSSYEQYF. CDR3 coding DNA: TGTGCCAGCAGCCCAAAGAGCGTCAGCTCCTACGAGCAGTACTTC.

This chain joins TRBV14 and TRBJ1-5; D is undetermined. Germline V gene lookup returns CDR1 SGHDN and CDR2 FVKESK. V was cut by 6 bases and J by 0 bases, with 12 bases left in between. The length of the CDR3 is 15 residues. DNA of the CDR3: TGTGCCAGCAGTCGAGACACAGATAGCAATCAGCCCCAGCATTTT. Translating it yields CASSRDTDSNQPQHF.

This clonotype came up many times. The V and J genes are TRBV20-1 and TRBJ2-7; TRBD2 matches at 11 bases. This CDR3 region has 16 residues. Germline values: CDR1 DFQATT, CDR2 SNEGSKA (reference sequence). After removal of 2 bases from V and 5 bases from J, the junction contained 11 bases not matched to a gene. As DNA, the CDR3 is TGCAGTGCTAGATCCGTAGCGGGAGGGCGTTTAAACGAGCAGTACTTC. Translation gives CSARSVAGGRLNEQYF.

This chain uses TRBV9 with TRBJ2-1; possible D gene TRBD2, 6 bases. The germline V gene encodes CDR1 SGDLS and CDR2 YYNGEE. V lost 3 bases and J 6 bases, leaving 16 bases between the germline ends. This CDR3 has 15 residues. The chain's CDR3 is CASSAAPTAGNEQFF. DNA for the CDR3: TGTGCCAGCAGCGCGGCCCCTACAGCGGGCAATGAGCAGTTCTTC.

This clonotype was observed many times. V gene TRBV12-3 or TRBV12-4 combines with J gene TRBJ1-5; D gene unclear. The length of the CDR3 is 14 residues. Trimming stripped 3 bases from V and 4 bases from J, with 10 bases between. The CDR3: CASSFPGRNQPQHF. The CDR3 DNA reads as TGTGCCAGCAGTTTCCCGGGGAGGAATCAGCCCCAGCATTTT.

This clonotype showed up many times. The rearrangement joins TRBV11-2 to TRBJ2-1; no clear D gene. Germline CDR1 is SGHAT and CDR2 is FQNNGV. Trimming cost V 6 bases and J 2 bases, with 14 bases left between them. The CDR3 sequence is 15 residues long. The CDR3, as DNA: TGTGCCAGCAGTCCCTTCGCTCGCGCCTACAATGAGCAGTTCTTC. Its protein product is CASSPFARAYNEQFF.

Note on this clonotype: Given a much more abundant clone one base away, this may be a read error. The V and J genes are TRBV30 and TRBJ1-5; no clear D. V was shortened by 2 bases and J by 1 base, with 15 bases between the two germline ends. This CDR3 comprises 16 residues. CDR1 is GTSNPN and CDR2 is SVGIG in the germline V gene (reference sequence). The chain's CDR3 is CAWSSAVLRSNQPQHF. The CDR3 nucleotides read TGTGCCTGGAGTTCAGCTGTCCTGAGAAGCAATCAGCCCCAGCATTTT.

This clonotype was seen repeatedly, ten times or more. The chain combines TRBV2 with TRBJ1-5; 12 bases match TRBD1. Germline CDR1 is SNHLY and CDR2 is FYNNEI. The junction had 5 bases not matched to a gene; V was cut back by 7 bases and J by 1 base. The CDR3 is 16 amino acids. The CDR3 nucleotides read TGTGCCAGCACGGGGACAGGGGGCGCGAGCAATCAGCCCCAGCATTTT. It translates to CASTGTGGASNQPQHF.

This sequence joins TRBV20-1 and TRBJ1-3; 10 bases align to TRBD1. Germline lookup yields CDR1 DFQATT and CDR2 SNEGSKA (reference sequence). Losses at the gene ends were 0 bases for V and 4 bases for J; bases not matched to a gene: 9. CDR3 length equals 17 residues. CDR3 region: CSARDPRDRGLGNTIYF. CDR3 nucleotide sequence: TGCAGTGCTAGAGACCCCCGGGACAGGGGCCTCGGAAACACCATATATTTT.

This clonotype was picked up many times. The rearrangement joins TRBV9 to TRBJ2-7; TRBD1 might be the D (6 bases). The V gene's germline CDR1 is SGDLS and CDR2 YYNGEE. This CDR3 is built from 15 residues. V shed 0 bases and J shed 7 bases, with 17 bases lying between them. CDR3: CASSVETGRKSEQYF. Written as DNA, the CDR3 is TGTGCCAGCAGCGTAGAGACAGGTCGTAAATCTGAGCAGTACTTC.

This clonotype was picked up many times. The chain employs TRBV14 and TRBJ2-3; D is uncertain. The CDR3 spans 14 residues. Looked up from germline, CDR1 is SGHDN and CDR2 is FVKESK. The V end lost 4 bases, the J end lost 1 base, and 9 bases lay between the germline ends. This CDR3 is CASSRGLGTDTQYF. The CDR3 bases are TGTGCCAGCAGCCGTGGTTTGGGCACAGATACGCAGTATTTT.

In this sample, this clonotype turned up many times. Here the CDR3 reads CAIWEGGGYNEQFF. The CDR3 DNA sequence: TGTGCCATCTGGGAGGGAGGGGGCTACAATGAGCAGTTCTTC. V and J are TRBV10-3 and TRBJ2-1, with TRBD2 as a possible D gene (7 bases). CDR3 size: 14 residues. Trimming cost V 8 bases and J 3 bases, with 14 bases left between them. The germline gives CDR1 ENHRY, CDR2 SYGVKD.

This CDR3 is CASSYRDSYFYGYTF. The CDR3 nucleotides are TGTGCCAGCAGTTACCGGGACAGTTACTTCTATGGCTACACCTTC. The V and J genes are TRBV6-2 or TRBV6-3 and TRBJ1-2, with 7 bases aligning to TRBD1. This CDR3 comprises 15 residues. Germline trimming cut 2 bases from V and 4 bases from J; bases unmatched to any gene: 7. Germline CDR1 reads MNHEY; CDR2 reads SVGEGT.

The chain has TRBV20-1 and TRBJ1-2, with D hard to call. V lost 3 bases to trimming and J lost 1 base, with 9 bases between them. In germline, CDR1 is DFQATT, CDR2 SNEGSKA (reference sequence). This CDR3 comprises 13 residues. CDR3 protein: CSARDIVNYGYTF. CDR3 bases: TGCAGTGCTAGGGATATCGTTAACTATGGCTACACCTTC.